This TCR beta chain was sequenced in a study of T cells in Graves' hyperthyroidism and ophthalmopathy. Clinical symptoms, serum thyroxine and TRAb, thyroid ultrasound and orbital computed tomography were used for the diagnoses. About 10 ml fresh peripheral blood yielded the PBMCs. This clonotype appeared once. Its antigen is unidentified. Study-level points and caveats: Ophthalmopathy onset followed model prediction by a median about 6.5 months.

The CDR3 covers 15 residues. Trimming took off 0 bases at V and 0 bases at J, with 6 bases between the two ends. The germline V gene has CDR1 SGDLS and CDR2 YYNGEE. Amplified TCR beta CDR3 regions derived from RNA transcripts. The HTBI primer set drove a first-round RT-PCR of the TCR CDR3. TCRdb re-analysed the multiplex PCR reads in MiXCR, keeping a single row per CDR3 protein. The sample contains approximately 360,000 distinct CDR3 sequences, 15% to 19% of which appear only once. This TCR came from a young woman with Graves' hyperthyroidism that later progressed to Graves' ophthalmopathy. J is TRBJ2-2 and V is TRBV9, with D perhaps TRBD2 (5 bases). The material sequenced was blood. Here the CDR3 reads CASSVAGSNTGELFF. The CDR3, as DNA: TGTGCCAGCAGCGTAGCGGGGTCGAACACCGGGGAGCTGTTTTTT.